These T cell receptor beta chains were read from a single sample in a study of identifying expanded T cells in peripheral blood. Clones were read by immunoSEQ multiplex PCR, and TCRdb kept only the in-frame ones, dropping some. The table lists some 93,000 clones, over 75% of them singletons. The sample was blood. These receptors were collected from a person between 18 and 75 years old in good health. Each CDR3 is given without its conserved first and last residue. Fields, in order: J gene, V gene, CDR3 protein.

TRBJ2-3	TRBV7-9	ASAGLAEPRNTQY
-	TRBV6-5	ASSSEGLDGEQY
TRBJ1-3	TRBV30	AWSVGGVGNTIY
TRBJ1-5	TRBV15	ATSRDTTSYSNQPQH
TRBJ1-6	TRBV7-3	ASSSGLENSPLH
TRBJ2-2	TRBV5-1	ASSSGTANTGELF
TRBJ1-1	TRBV5-4	ASSPPPDGLNTEAF
TRBJ1-2	TRBV2	ASSEWRSEANYGYT
TRBJ2-1	TRBV7-8	ASSLQRISYNEQF
TRBJ2-7	TRBV5-4	ASSRRDQSYEQY
TRBJ2-3	TRBV25-1	ASSAILAGGPGDTQY
TRBJ1-1	TRBV19	ASSPPRGEAF
TRBJ2-3	TRBV11-3	ASSTGRITDTQY
TRBJ1-1	TRBV18	ASSRWRDGGGNTEAF
TRBJ2-3	TRBV21-1	ASSKTGQDDTDTQY
TRBJ1-1	TRBV19	ASSIFVWLEAF
TRBJ1-1	TRBV7-9	ASSLETDTEAF
TRBJ1-4	TRBV2	ASRDFDRATNEKLF
TRBJ1-2	TRBV19	ASSPSDWGGYGYT
TRBJ1-1	TRBV6-6	ASSRGGDRTEAF
TRBJ2-6	TRBV27	ASSPNRAGRGGANVLT
TRBJ2-1	TRBV29-1	SVEVRGGGGINEQF
TRBJ1-2	TRBV7-9	ASSRGDRNYGYT
TRBJ2-1	TRBV27	ASSPLATTYNEQF
TRBJ2-1	TRBV19	ASSIDPDPRYNEQF
TRBJ2-3	TRBV15	ATAALIGVGSDTQY
TRBJ2-3	TRBV7-9	ASSFGWSTDTQY
TRBJ2-5	TRBV12-5	ASGLVKAGGKETQY
TRBJ1-1	TRBV5-1	ASSLQHPAEAF
TRBJ2-3	TRBV27	ASTSASGTSGSRTDTQY
TRBJ2-1	TRBV7-9	ASSLVPYEEQF
TRBJ1-6	TRBV30	AWTGTSVSPLH
TRBJ2-1	TRBV7-3	ASSSPGLGNNEQF
TRBJ2-7	TRBV27	ASNRLGSGDEQY
TRBJ2-1	TRBV9	ASSAGRINNEQF
TRBJ1-4	TRBV9	ASSVAGMGEKLF
TRBJ1-2	TRBV2	ASSEPAANYGYT
TRBJ2-1	TRBV2	ASSVSGITYNEQF
TRBJ1-4	TRBV18	ASSQQDLGNEKLF
TRBJ2-7	TRBV7-9	ASSRDLTLYEQY
TRBJ1-4	TRBV7-8	ASSLDRDPRSEKLF
TRBJ2-7	TRBV6-1	ASSVKEGGSFEQY
TRBJ2-3	TRBV9	ASTTGTGGADTQY
TRBJ2-3	TRBV13	ASSSWGRTDTQY
TRBJ1-2	TRBV12-5	ASGPSAGSGYT
TRBJ1-2	TRBV5-1	ASSSLGGSGYT
TRBJ2-7	TRBV7-8	ASSRTGTSGSNEQY
TRBJ2-7	TRBV7-3	ASSPGASVLKQY
TRBJ2-7	TRBV5-1	ASSGREDEQY
TRBJ2-2	TRBV15	ATSEGSASGELF
TRBJ1-1	TRBV9	ASSPGDRKVTEAF
TRBJ2-7	TRBV6-6	ASSSTGGSYEQY
TRBJ2-7	TRBV13	ASSLLLNEQY
TRBJ2-2	TRBV9	ASSSHLDRTNTGELF
TRBJ2-2	TRBV9	ASSVGTGPDTGELF
TRBJ2-7	TRBV7-8	ASSLGGSGHYEQY
TRBJ2-1	TRBV9	ASSVEWTEYNEQF